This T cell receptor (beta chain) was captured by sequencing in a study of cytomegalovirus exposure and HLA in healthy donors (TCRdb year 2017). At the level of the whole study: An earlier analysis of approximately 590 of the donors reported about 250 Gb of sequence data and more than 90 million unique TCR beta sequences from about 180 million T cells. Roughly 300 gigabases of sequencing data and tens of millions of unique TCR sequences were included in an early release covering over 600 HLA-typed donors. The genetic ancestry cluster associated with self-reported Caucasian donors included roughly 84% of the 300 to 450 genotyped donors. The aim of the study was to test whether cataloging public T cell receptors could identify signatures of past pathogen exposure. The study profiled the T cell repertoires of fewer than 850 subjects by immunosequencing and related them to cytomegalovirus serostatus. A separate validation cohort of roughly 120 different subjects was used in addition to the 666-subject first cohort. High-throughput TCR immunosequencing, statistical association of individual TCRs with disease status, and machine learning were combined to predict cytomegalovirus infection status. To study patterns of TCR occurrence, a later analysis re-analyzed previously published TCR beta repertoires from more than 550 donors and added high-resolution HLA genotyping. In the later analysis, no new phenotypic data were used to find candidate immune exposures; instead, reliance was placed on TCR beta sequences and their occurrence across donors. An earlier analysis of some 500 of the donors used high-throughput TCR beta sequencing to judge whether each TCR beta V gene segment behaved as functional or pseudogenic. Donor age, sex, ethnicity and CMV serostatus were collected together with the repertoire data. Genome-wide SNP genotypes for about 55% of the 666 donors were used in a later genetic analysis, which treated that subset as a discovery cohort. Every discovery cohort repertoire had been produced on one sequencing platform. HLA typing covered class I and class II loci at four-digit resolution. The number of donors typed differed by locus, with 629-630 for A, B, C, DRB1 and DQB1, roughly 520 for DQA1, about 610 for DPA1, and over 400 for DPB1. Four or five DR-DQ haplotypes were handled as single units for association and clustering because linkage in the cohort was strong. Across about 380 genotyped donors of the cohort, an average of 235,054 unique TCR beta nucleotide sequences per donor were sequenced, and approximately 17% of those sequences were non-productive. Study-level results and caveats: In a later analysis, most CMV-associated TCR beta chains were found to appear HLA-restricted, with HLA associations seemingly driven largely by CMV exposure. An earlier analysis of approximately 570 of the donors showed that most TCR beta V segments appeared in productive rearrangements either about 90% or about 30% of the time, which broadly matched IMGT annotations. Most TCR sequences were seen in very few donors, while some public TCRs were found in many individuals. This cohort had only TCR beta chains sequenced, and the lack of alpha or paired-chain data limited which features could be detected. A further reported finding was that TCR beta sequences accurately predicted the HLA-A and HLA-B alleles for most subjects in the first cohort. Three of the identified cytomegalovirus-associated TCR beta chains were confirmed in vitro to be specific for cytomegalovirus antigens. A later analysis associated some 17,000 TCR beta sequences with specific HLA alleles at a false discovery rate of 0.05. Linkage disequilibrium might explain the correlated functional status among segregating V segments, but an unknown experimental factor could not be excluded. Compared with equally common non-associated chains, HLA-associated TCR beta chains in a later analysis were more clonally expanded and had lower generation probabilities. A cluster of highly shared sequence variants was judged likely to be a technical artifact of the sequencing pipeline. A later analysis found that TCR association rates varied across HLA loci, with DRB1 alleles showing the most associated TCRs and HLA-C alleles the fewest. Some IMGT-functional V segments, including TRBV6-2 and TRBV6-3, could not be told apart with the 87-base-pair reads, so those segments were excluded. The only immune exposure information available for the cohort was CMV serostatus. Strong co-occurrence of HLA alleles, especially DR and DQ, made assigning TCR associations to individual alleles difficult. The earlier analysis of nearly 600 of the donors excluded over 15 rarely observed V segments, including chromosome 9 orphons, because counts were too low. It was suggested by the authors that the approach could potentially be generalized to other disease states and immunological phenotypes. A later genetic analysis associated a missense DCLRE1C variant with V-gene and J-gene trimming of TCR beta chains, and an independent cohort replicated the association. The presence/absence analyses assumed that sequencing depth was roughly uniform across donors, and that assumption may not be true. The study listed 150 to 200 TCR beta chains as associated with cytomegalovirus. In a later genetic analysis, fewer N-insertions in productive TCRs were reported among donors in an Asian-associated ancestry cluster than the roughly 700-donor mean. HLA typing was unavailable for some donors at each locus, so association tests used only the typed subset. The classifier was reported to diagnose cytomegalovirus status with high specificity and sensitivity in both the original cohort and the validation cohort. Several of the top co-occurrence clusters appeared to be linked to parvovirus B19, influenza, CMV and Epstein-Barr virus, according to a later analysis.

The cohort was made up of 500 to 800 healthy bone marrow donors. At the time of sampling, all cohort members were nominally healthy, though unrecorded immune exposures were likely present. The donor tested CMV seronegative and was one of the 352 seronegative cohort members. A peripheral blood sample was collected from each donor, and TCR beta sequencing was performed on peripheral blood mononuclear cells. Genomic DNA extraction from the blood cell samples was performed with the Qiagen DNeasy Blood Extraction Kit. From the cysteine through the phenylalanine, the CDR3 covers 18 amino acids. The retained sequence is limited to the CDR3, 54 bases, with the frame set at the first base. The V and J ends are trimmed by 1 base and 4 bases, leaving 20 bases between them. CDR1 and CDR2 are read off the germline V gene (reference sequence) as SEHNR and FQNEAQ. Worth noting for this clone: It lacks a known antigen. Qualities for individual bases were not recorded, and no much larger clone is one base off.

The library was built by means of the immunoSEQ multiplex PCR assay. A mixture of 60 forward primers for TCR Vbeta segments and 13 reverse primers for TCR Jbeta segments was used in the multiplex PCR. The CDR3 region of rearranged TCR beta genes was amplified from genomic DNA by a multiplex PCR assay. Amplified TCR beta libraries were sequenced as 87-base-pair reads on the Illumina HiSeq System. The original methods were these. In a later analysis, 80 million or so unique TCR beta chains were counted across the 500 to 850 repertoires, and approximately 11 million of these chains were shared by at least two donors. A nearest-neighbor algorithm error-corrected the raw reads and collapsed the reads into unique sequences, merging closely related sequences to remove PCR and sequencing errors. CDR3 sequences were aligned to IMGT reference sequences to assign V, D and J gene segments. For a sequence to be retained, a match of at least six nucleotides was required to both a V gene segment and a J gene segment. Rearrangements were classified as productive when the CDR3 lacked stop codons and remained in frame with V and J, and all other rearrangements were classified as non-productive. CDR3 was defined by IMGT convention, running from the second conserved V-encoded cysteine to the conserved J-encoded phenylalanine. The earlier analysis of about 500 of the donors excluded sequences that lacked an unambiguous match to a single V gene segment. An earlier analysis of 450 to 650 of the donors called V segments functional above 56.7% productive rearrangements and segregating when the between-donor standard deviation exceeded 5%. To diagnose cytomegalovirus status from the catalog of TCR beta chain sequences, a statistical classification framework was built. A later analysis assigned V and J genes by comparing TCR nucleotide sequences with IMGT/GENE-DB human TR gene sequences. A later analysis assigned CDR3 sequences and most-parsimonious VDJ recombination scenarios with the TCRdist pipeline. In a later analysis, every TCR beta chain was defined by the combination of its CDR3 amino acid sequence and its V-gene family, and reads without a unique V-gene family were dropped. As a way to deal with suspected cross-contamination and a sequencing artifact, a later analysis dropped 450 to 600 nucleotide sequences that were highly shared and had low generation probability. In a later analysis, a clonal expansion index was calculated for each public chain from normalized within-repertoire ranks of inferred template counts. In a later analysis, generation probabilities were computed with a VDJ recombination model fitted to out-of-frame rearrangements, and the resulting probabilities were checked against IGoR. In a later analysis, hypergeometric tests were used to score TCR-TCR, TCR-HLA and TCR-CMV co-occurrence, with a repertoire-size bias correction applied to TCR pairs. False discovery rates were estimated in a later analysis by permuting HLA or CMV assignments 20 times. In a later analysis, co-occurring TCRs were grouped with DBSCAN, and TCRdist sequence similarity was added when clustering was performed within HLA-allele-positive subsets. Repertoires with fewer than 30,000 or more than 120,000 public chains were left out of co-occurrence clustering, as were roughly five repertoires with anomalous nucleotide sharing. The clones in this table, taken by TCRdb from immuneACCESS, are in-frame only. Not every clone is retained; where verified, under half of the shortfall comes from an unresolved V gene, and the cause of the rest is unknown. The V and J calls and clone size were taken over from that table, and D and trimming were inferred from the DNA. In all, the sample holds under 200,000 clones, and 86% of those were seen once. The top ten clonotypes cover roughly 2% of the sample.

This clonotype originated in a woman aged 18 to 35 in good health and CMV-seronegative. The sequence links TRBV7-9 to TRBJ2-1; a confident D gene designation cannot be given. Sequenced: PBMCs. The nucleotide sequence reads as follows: TGTGCCAGCAGCTTAGGCCGGCTACCGGAGAGGAAATACAATGAGCAGTTCTTC. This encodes CASSLGRLPERKYNEQFF. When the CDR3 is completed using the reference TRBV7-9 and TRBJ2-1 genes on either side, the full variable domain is DTGVSQNPRHKITKRGQNVTFRCDPISEHNRLYWYRQTLGQGPEFLTYFQNEAQLEKSRLLSDRFSAERPKGSFSTLEIQRTEQGDSAMYLCASSLGRLPERKYNEQFFGPGTRLTVL.